Included here is one T cell receptor beta chain sequence, with context. The data were taken from a study of preoperative IRX-2 immunotherapy in early breast cancer. Germline CDR1 is SGDLS and CDR2 is YYNGEE. Deletions cut 5 bases from V and 1 base from J, with 16 bases between. This CDR3 has 16 residues. Treatment given: preoperative locoregional IRX-2 cytokine immunotherapy. Repertoires were generated with immunoSEQ multiplex PCR, while TCRdb's copy carries only in-frame clones and drops some. The sample records about 98,000 clones, 70% to 90% being singletons. The chain recombines TRBV9 with TRBJ1-5; D is perhaps TRBD1 (5 bases). Material: tumor tissue, obtained after IRX-2 immunotherapy. This TCR derives from a human donor with breast cancer. The CDR3 DNA sequence: TGTGCCAGCAGTGAAGGCGGCAGGGCAAGCAATCAGCCCCAGCATTTT. Protein product: CASSEGGRASNQPQHF.